This T cell receptor beta chain is drawn from a study of CD8 T cells in Susac syndrome. Through negative isolation, CD4+ and CD8+ T cells were obtained, while TEMRA cells were enriched using FACS. CDR1 MNHNS and CDR2 SASEGT come from the germline V gene. This CDR3 has 15 amino acids. The V end lost 7 bases, the J end lost 2 bases, and 15 bases lay between the germline ends. Random hexamers were used to reverse transcribe the RNA input (0.5 to 1 ug). Coverage of TCR beta CDR3 amplification by immunoSEQ multiplex PCR extended to 54 Vbeta and 13 Jbeta. In TCRdb, the immunoSEQ multiplex PCR reads were re-called with MiXCR into one record per CDR3 protein. The table has roughly 120,000 distinct CDR3 sequences, around 94% seen once; the top ten hold 0.085% to 0.09%.

This clonotype was obtained from a human donor in good health. Sequencing used CD4+ T cells from PBMCs. The chain employs TRBV6-1 and TRBJ1-5; maybe TRBD1 (6 bases). The CDR3, as DNA: TGTGCCAGCATGGGCAGGGGAGATGGCAATCAGCCCCAGCATTTT. Its translation: CASMGRGDGNQPQHF.